The 5 T cell receptor beta chains below were found in one sample sequenced in a study of OX40 agonist ivuxolimab in advanced cancers. TCRdb's copy holds only in-frame clones and misses some; the assay was immunoSEQ multiplex PCR. Altogether some 81,000 clones are present, roughly 84% being singletons, with the ten largest covering 6.2%. Source: CD4+ or CD8+ T cells sorted from blood, taken in a trial of the OX40 agonist ivuxolimab. These TCRs come from an adult with an advanced solid tumor such as melanoma, head and neck, liver or kidney cancer.

CDR3 DNA: TGCGCCAGCTCGTACGGTGACAATTCACCCCTCCACTTT. Protein sequence: CASSYGDNSPLHF. The chain recombines TRBV5-1 with TRBJ1-6, with D unclear. Trimming stripped 7 bases from V and 7 bases from J, with 12 bases between. CDR3 length: 13 amino acids. Germline loops: CDR1 SGHRS, CDR2 YFSETQ.

The genes are TRBV2 and TRBJ2-5; TRBD1 is a possible D gene (6 bases). V lost 4 bases and J lost 4, with 13 bases in between. Germline assignment: CDR1 SNHLY and CDR2 FYNNEI. This CDR3 has 14 amino acids. CDR3 region: CASSVTETGETQYF. In DNA form, the CDR3 reads TGTGCCAGCAGTGTTACTGAGACAGGAGAGACCCAGTACTTC.

CDR3 sequence reads: CARKHSGLEDLQETQYF. CDR3 DNA sequence: TGTGCCAGGAAACACTCGGGACTAGAGGATTTACAAGAGACCCAGTACTTC. This chain links TRBV21-1 with TRBJ2-5; the tabulated D call, TRBD2, remains unverified against the DNA. TRBV21-1 is a recognized pseudogene. The CDR3 extends over 17 amino acids.

The J gene is TRBJ1-5, the V gene TRBV30; no definite D call. Trimming stripped 1 base from V and 16 bases from J, with 17 bases between. The CDR3 sequence is 12 residues long. From germline, CDR1 is GTSNPN and CDR2 SVGIG (reference sequence). The CDR3 coding sequence is TGTGCCTGGAGTGCCGTCCTTGAAGAGCTCCATTTT. This codes for CAWSAVLEELHF.

As regards this clone: The junction does not match germline at one end; this may be a read error. The V and J genes are TRBV28 and TRBJ1-4; D possibly corresponds to TRBD1 (6 bases). There are 14 residues in the CDR3. CDR1 is MDHEN, CDR2 SYDVKM, per germline. The CDR3 loop reads CASSLPGGGGKAVF. The CDR3 coding sequence is TGTGCCAGCAGTTTACCCGGAGGGGGGGGGAAAGCTGTTTTT. The whole variable domain, remainder taken from reference TRBV28 and TRBJ1-4, is DVKVTQSSRYLVKRTGEKVFLECVQDMDHENMFWYRQDPGLGLRLIYFSYDVKMKEKGDIPEGYSVSREKKERFSLILESASTNQTSMYLCASSLPGGGGKAVFGSGTQLSVL.